The 18 T cell receptor beta chains in this list originate from one sample, sequenced in a study of identical twins. Using its own MiXCR run on the 5' RACE reads, TCRdb lists one record per CDR3 protein. This table has around 680,000 distinct CDR3 sequences, roughly 8% appearing once. This sample also appeared in a second study, on yellow fever vaccine responses in identical twins.

Sequenced sample: PBMCs. The receptor set was obtained from a woman between 18 and 30 years old in good health.

This chain uses TRBV11-2 with TRBJ2-4; 7 bases are shared with TRBD1. The germline V gene encodes CDR1 SGHAT and CDR2 FQNNGV. Trimming took 5 bases from V and 0 from J; bases not matched to a gene: 10. The CDR3 length is 17 residues. In nucleotides, the CDR3 is TGTGCCAGCAGCGTCGGACAGGCAAGACTAGCCAAAAACATTCAGTACTTC. This translates into CASSVGQARLAKNIQYF.

There are a few counts of this clonotype. V and J are TRBV10-3 and TRBJ2-2; D is unclear. Germline CDR1 is ENHRY and CDR2 is SYGVKD. The CDR3 has 15 residues. The V gene lost 3 bases and the J gene lost 2 bases, with 10 bases spanning the gap. The CDR3 loop reads CAISDSSTNTGELFF. CDR3 DNA: TGTGCCATCAGTGATAGCAGTACTAACACCGGGGAGCTGTTTTTT.

This clonotype has just a few counts. This chain joins TRBV5-4 and TRBJ1-5; no firm D call. The CDR3 is made up of 13 amino acids. The germline V gene encodes CDR1 SGHNT and CDR2 YYREEE (reference sequence). Trimming took 7 bases from V and 4 from J, leaving 12 bases between them. In DNA form, the CDR3 reads TGTGCCAGCGGGCCTGAGCCGAATCAGCCCCAGCATTTT. Protein sequence: CASGPEPNQPQHF.

The chain recombines TRBV19 with TRBJ2-1; 8 bases map to TRBD2. CDR3 size: 15 residues. CDR1 is LNHDA, CDR2 SQIVND, per germline (reference sequence). V was pared by 7 bases and J by 4 bases, with 9 bases of the junction left unmatched. This chain's CDR3 is CASTATSVNYNEQFF. DNA for the CDR3: TGTGCCAGTACCGCGACTAGCGTAAATTACAATGAGCAGTTCTTC.

This clonotype was counted ten times or more. This CDR3 is CATSRASGELFF. The CDR3 nucleotides read TGTGCCACCAGCAGAGCATCCGGGGAGCTGTTTTTT. V gene TRBV15 combines with J gene TRBJ2-2; unclear D gene. V lost 1 base and J 6 bases, leaving 3 bases between the germline ends. Germline values: CDR1 LNHNV, CDR2 YYDKDF (reference sequence). The CDR3 is 12 residues long.

At least ten counts were recorded for this clonotype. The chain couples TRBV21-1 to TRBJ2-7; TRBD2, the D gene given by the table, was not confirmed from the DNA. TRBV21-1 is a known pseudogene. The CDR3 contains 18 residues. Written as DNA, the CDR3 is TGTGCCAGCAGCAAAGTTTTCCCGGGACTAGCGGGGCGCTACGAGCAGTACTTC. Translated, it gives CASSKVFPGLAGRYEQYF.

In this sample, this clonotype turned up a few times. This chain uses TRBV3-1 with TRBJ1-2; 8 nucleotides match TRBD1. CDR3 size: 15 residues. V was clipped by 4 bases and J by 7 bases; unmatched bases: 11. Germline V gene data show CDR1 as LGHDT and CDR2 as YNNKEL (reference sequence). The CDR3 DNA reads as TGTGCCAGCAGCCCCATGGTTACAGGGGGACTTGGCTACACCTTC. This gives the protein CASSPMVTGGLGYTF.

The chain has TRBV5-1 and TRBJ2-1, with D maybe TRBD2 (5 bases). Germline V CDR1 and CDR2: SGHRS, YFSETQ. V lost 4 bases and J lost 8, with 19 bases in between. This CDR3 is 15 amino acids long. Written as DNA, the CDR3 is TGCGCCAGCAGCATCGTGGACGGGGAGATCGATGAGCAGTTCTTC. As protein: CASSIVDGEIDEQFF.

This clonotype was detected a few times. The rearrangement joins TRBV2 to TRBJ1-2, with no clear D. V lost 2 bases, J lost 6 bases, and 13 bases lay in between. Germline V gives CDR1 SNHLY, CDR2 FYNNEI. The CDR3 extends over 14 amino acids. The CDR3 here is CASSELAYENGYTF. CDR3 in DNA: TGTGCCAGCAGTGAATTGGCGTATGAGAATGGCTACACCTTC.

In its sample, this clonotype was seen a few times. This rearrangement joins TRBV9 to TRBJ2-3; TRBD1 or TRBD2 may be the D gene (5 bases each). The CDR3 has 17 residues. CDR1 SGDLS and CDR2 YYNGEE come from the germline V gene. Between the trimmed V and J ends, which lost 4 bases and 2 bases, there was a span of 20 bases. The chain's CDR3 is CASSPTHGGGITDTQYF. DNA for the CDR3: TGTGCCAGCAGCCCAACTCATGGGGGTGGGATCACAGATACGCAGTATTTT. Combining the CDR3 with reference TRBV9 and TRBJ2-3 gives the whole variable domain DSGVTQTPKHLITATGQRVTLRCSPRSGDLSVYWYQQSLDQGLQFLIQYYNGEERAKGNILERFSAQQFPDLHSELNLSSLELGDSALYFCASSPTHGGGITDTQYFGPGTRLTVL.

This clonotype was detected a few times. The chain joins TRBV3-1 to TRBJ2-7; 9 bases map to TRBD1. The CDR3 is made up of 14 amino acids. After removal of 7 bases from V and 7 bases from J, the junction contained 11 bases not matched to a gene. Germline V gene lookup returns CDR1 LGHDT and CDR2 YNNKEL (reference sequence). The CDR3 DNA is TGTGCCAGCACCAACCTACAGGGGGCTGGGGAGCAGTACTTC. This codes for CASTNLQGAGEQYF.

The chain is built from TRBV7-9 and TRBJ2-5; 12 nucleotides match TRBD2. The CDR3 covers 15 residues. With V trimmed by 3 bases and J by 3 bases, 2 bases remained unmatched. Germline V gene lookup returns CDR1 SEHNR and CDR2 FQNEAQ (reference sequence). The CDR3 sequence is CASSFWTSGEETQYF. The CDR3 bases are TGTGCCAGCAGCTTCTGGACTAGCGGGGAAGAGACCCAGTACTTC.

The chain joins TRBV4-3 to TRBJ2-7; 7 nucleotides match TRBD2. CDR1 is LGHNA and CDR2 is YSLEER in the germline V gene. V trimming: 0 bases; J trimming: 4 bases; junction bases outside the gene matches: 18. The CDR3 runs 19 residues. CDR3 DNA sequence: TGCGCCAGCAGCCAAGAATCTATGCTGGGAGCGGGATCGTCTTACGAGCAGTACTTC. This encodes CASSQESMLGAGSSYEQYF.

This chain links TRBV20-1 with TRBJ2-1, with TRBD2 as a possible D gene (6 bases). Trimming shortened V by 2 bases and J by 9 bases, and 23 bases separated the two germline ends. The CDR3 contains 16 residues. Germline V CDR1 and CDR2: DFQATT, SNEGSKA (reference sequence). Here the CDR3 DNA reads TGCAGTGCTAGAATCTCAGGGCGGGGCTCCGAGGGTGAGCAGTTCTTC. It encodes CSARISGRGSEGEQFF.

In its sample, this clonotype was seen a few times. The V and J genes are TRBV7-3 and TRBJ2-7; 7 nucleotides line up with TRBD2. Trimming took 1 base from V and 3 from J; bases not matched to a gene: 6. Germline assignment: CDR1 SGHTA and CDR2 FQGTGA. This CDR3 comprises 15 residues. In DNA, the CDR3 is TGTGCCAGCAGCTTAAGACCCGGGGGGAGCTACGAGCAGTACTTC. Translating it yields CASSLRPGGSYEQYF. The full variable domain, in which reference TRBV7-3 and TRBJ2-7 provide the parts outside the CDR3, is GAGVSQTPSNKVTEKGKYVELRCDPISGHTALYWYRQSLGQGPEFLIYFQGTGAADDSGLPNDRFFAVRPEGSVSTLKIQRTERGDSAVYLCASSLRPGGSYEQYFGPGTRLTVT.

The chain recombines TRBV20-1 with TRBJ2-1, with 9 bases that match TRBD1. This CDR3 is 15 amino acids long. The germline CDR1 and CDR2 sequences are DFQATT and SNEGSKA (reference sequence). V was pared by 3 bases and J by 2 bases, with 5 bases of the junction left unmatched. This CDR3 reads CSARVRDRAYNEQFF. CDR3 bases: TGCAGTGCTAGGGTGAGGGACAGGGCCTACAATGAGCAGTTCTTC.

The rearrangement uses TRBV7-3 and TRBJ2-1; the match to TRBD2 covers 11 bases. The germline V gene has CDR1 SGHTA and CDR2 FQGTGA. This CDR3 comprises 15 residues. The J segment lost 9 bases and the V segment lost 6 bases, leaving 10 bases of the junction unmatched. The CDR3 region is CASSLDSGGASEQFF. The CDR3 DNA follows: TGTGCCAGCAGTCTTGATAGCGGGGGGGCCAGTGAGCAGTTCTTC. The entire variable domain, with the rest obtained from reference TRBV7-3 and TRBJ2-1, is as follows: GAGVSQTPSNKVTEKGKYVELRCDPISGHTALYWYRQSLGQGPEFLIYFQGTGAADDSGLPNDRFFAVRPEGSVSTLKIQRTERGDSAVYLCASSLDSGGASEQFFGPGTRLTVL.

In this sample, this clonotype turned up a few times. The rearrangement links TRBV12-3 or TRBV12-4 to TRBJ2-4; 7 positions agree with TRBD1. J was trimmed by 7 bases and V by 2 bases; bases with no gene match: 11. CDR3 length: 16 residues. In nucleotides, the CDR3 is TGTGCCAGCAGTTTAAGGGGCAGGGGGTTTTGGAACATTCAGTACTTC. Residues: CASSLRGRGFWNIQYF.